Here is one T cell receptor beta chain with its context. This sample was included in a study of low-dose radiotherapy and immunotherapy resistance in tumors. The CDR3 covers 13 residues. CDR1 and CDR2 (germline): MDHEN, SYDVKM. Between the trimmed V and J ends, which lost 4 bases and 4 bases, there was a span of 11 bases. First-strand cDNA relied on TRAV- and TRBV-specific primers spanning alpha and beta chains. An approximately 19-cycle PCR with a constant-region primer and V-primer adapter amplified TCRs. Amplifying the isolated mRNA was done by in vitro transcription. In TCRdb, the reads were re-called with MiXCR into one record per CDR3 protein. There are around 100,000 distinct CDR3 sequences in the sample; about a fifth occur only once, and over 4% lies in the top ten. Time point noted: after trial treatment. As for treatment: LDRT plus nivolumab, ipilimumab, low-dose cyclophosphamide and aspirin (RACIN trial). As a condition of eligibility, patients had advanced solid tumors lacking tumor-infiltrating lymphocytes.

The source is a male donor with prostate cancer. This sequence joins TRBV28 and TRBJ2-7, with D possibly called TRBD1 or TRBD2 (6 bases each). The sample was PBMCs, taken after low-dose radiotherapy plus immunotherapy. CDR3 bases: TGTGCCAGCAGTTCGGAGGGGGGATACGAGCAGTACTTC. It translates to CASSSEGGYEQYF.